This passage covers 22 T cell receptor beta chains from one sample sequenced in a study of T-cell reconstitution after alpha-beta-depleted transplantation in children. Preparation of the TCRbeta library was carried out with unique molecular identifiers. TCRdb processed the PCR reads anew with MiXCR; each CDR3 protein has one entry. The sample holds about 72,000 distinct CDR3 sequences; about 7% are singletons and the top ten take approximately 2.4%. Source: PBMCs from the stem cell graft donor, taken from the stem cell graft. These receptors originate from a human donor who donated a stem cell graft to a child with acute lymphoblastic leukemia.

This clonotype was counted between two and nine times. The CDR3 coding sequence is TGTGCCAGCAGTTTCTGGGTTGAAAAACTGTTTTTT. Translated: CASSFWVEKLFF. The chain has TRBV12-3 or TRBV12-4 and TRBJ1-4; no firm D call. The CDR3 spans 12 residues. Trimming shortened V by 3 bases and J by 7 bases, and 6 bases separated the two germline ends.

This clonotype was detected a few times. The genes are TRBV4-1 and TRBJ2-7; 9 bases align to TRBD1. Germline V gene data show CDR1 as MGHRA and CDR2 as YSYEKL. This CDR3 is built from 15 residues. With 5 bases clipped from V and 1 base from J, the junction kept 6 bases outside the gene matches. In nucleotides, the CDR3 is TGCGCCAGCAGCACCCGACAGGGGGGTTCCTACGAGCAGTACTTC. It specifies CASSTRQGGSYEQYF.

This clonotype appeared many times. The chain carries TRBV6-2 or TRBV6-3 and TRBJ1-2; a weak D match, TRBD1 (5 bases). Looked up from germline, CDR1 is MNHEY and CDR2 is SVGEGT. The V and J ends lost 2 bases and 4 bases respectively, with 14 bases between them. CDR3 length: 15 amino acids. CDR3 in DNA: TGTGCCAGCAGTTACCTTGACAGATTTGGCTATGGCTACACCTTC. Its translation is CASSYLDRFGYGYTF.

This clonotype was seen at least ten times. The J gene is TRBJ1-2, the V gene TRBV6-5; 8 bases are shared with TRBD1. Germline loops: CDR1 MNHEY, CDR2 SVGAGI. V lost 6 bases, J lost 0 bases, and 12 bases stayed unmatched. The CDR3 loop spans 17 amino acids. DNA for the CDR3: TGTGCCAGCAGATACCACGGCGGGACAGGAGCTAACTATGGCTACACCTTC. Translating it yields CASRYHGGTGANYGYTF.

This clonotype was recorded many times. The junction departs from germline at one end; a sequencing error may be responsible. The rearrangement links TRBV13 to TRBJ2-7; no firm D call. CDR1 and CDR2 (germline): PRHDT, FYEKMQ (reference sequence). This CDR3 is built from 11 residues. As DNA, the CDR3 is TGTTCCAGCAGCTTAGGCTACGAGCAGTACTTC. Encoded protein: CSSSLGYEQYF.

This clonotype has ten or more counts. The V and J genes are TRBV6-5 and TRBJ1-2; D ambiguous. The CDR3 covers 13 residues. Between the trimmed V and J ends, which lost 6 bases and 4 bases, there was a span of 12 bases. The germline V gene has CDR1 MNHEY and CDR2 SVGAGI. CDR3 loop: CASRPTGSYGYTF. The CDR3 region has the DNA TGTGCCAGCAGACCGACGGGGTCCTATGGCTACACCTTC.

This rearrangement joins TRBV24-1 to TRBJ2-2; 8 positions match TRBD2. This CDR3 spans 17 amino acids. The germline CDR1 and CDR2 sequences are KGHDR and SFDVKD. J gave up 4 bases and V 3 bases, and 9 bases lay outside the gene matches. CDR3 bases: TGTGCCACCAGTGATCGCCTGACTAGCGTAACCACCGGGGAGCTGTTTTTT. Amino acid sequence: CATSDRLTSVTTGELFF.

This clonotype was seen ten or more times. CDR3 protein: CASSSRARDEGTQYF. In DNA, the CDR3 is TGTGCCAGCAGCTCTCGGGCCAGGGACGAAGGGACCCAGTACTTC. J is TRBJ2-5 and V is TRBV7-2, with D possibly being TRBD1 or TRBD2 (5 bases each). The CDR3 loop spans 15 amino acids. Germline loops: CDR1 SGHTA, CDR2 FQGNSA. V gave up 4 bases and J gave up 7 bases, with 19 bases separating them.

This clonotype was observed at least ten times. The chain employs TRBV13 and TRBJ2-3; 9 bases map to TRBD1. Looked up from germline, CDR1 is PRHDT and CDR2 is FYEKMQ (reference sequence). This CDR3 comprises 16 residues. The V segment lost 1 base and the J segment 0 bases; nucleotides outside the gene matches: 2. The CDR3 is CASSLEQGASTDTQYF. CDR3 nucleotides: TGTGCCAGCAGCTTAGAACAGGGGGCAAGCACAGATACGCAGTATTTT. Supplemented by reference TRBV13 and TRBJ2-3, the full variable domain reads AAGVIQSPRHLIKEKRETATLKCYPIPRHDTVYWYQQGPGQDPQFLISFYEKMQSDKGSIPDRFSAQQFSDYHSELNMSSLELGDSALYFCASSLEQGASTDTQYFGPGTRLTVL.

This clonotype was detected many times. The CDR3 coding sequence is TGTGCCAGCAGTTCTACTAGCGGGGGCACAGATACGCAGTATTTT. Translating gives CASSSTSGGTDTQYF. The J gene is TRBJ2-3, the V gene TRBV25-1; 10 nucleotides align to TRBD2. The junction had 3 bases not matched to a gene; V was cut back by 5 bases and J by 1 base. Germline lookup yields CDR1 MGHDK and CDR2 SYGVNS. The CDR3 is made up of 15 amino acids.

This clonotype was seen more than once but under ten times. The genes are TRBV7-2 and TRBJ1-1, with D perhaps matching TRBD1 (6 bases). The CDR3 spans 14 residues. CDR1 is SGHTA and CDR2 is FQGNSA in the germline V gene. Trimming cost V 4 bases and J 0 bases, with 9 bases left between them. CDR3 coding DNA: TGTGCCAGCAGCTACAGGGCCATGAACACTGAAGCTTTCTTT. It specifies CASSYRAMNTEAFF.

The CDR3 loop reads CASSVGWDEQFF. Here the CDR3 DNA reads TGTGCCAGTAGCGTCGGATGGGATGAGCAGTTCTTC. The rearrangement links TRBV19 to TRBJ2-1; no reliable D call. This CDR3 comprises 12 residues. Germline V gene data show CDR1 as LNHDA and CDR2 as SQIVND (reference sequence). V was clipped by 6 bases and J by 8 bases, with 11 bases between them.

The V gene is TRBV19, the J gene TRBJ2-1; perhaps D is TRBD1 or TRBD2 (5 bases each). The CDR3 loop spans 15 amino acids. Trimming stripped 5 bases from V and 0 bases from J, with 11 bases between. CDR1 and CDR2 (germline): LNHDA, SQIVND (reference sequence). The CDR3 sequence: CASSLPGSSYNEQFF. CDR3 DNA sequence: TGTGCCAGTAGTCTCCCAGGGAGCTCCTACAATGAGCAGTTCTTC.

This clonotype was found many times. The rearrangement joins TRBV5-6 to TRBJ2-2; 8 nucleotides align to TRBD1. The germline V gene encodes CDR1 SGHDT and CDR2 YYEEEE. V shed 4 bases and J 1 base; nucleotides not matched to a gene: 6. CDR3 size: 16 residues. In nucleotides, the CDR3 is TGTGCCAGCAGCCGCCACAGGGGGAAGAACACCGGGGAGCTGTTTTTT. It encodes CASSRHRGKNTGELFF.

The V and J genes are TRBV12-3 or TRBV12-4 and TRBJ1-2; 8 bases are shared with TRBD1. Trimming took 2 bases from V and 6 from J; bases not matched to a gene: 14. The CDR3 consists of 17 residues. The CDR3 here is CASSLTSAGQGADGYTF. CDR3 in DNA: TGTGCCAGCAGTTTAACTTCTGCGGGGCAGGGGGCGGATGGCTACACCTTC.

This clonotype showed up just a few times. V and J are TRBV27 and TRBJ2-5, with TRBD2 matching 8 bases. Germline CDR1 reads MNHEY; CDR2 reads SMNVEV (reference sequence). CDR3 size: 15 residues. V lost 6 bases and J lost 5; bases outside the gene matches: 11. The chain's CDR3 is CASRPQSGRRETQYF. CDR3 in DNA: TGTGCCAGCAGACCCCAAAGCGGGAGACGTGAGACCCAGTACTTC.

This clonotype was seen only a few times. The V call is TRBV5-6, the J call TRBJ1-6; 7 nucleotides align to TRBD1. Germline CDR1 is SGHDT and CDR2 is YYEEEE. The J segment lost 6 bases and the V segment lost 5 bases, leaving 11 bases of the junction unmatched. This CDR3 is built from 16 residues. CDR3 amino acids: CASSTFGDSVNSPLHF. The DNA for the CDR3 is TGTGCCAGCAGTACTTTCGGGGACAGTGTTAATTCACCCCTCCACTTT.

This clonotype has a count of ten or more. The chain has TRBV15 and TRBJ2-1, with D possibly being TRBD2 (5 bases). The CDR3 sequence is 13 residues long. CDR1 and CDR2 (germline): LNHNV, YYDKDF (reference sequence). V was trimmed by 9 bases and J by 6 bases, leaving 15 bases between them. CDR3: CATERGGTNEQFF. The CDR3 DNA is TGTGCCACGGAGCGAGGAGGAACCAATGAGCAGTTCTTC.

This clonotype was picked up many times. The chain joins TRBV7-2 to TRBJ2-7, with D uncertain. V lost 2 bases, J lost 4 bases, and 9 bases lay in between. From germline, CDR1 is SGHTA and CDR2 FQGNSA. The CDR3 consists of 13 residues. This CDR3 reads CASSLPASYEQYF. CDR3 sequence (DNA): TGTGCCAGCAGCTTACCGGCCTCTTACGAGCAGTACTTC.

This clonotype was seen many times. V and J are TRBV12-3 or TRBV12-4 and TRBJ1-3; the D gene is possibly TRBD1 (6 bases). The length of the CDR3 is 14 residues. Trimming took off 3 bases at V and 0 bases at J, with 6 bases between the two ends. The CDR3 region has the DNA TGTGCCAGCAGTTTGGACAGCTCTGGAAACACCATATATTTT. This encodes CASSLDSSGNTIYF.

This clonotype was seen at least ten times. The chain combines TRBV5-1 with TRBJ2-7; 7 nucleotides line up with TRBD2. Losses at the gene ends were 5 bases for V and 5 bases for J; bases not matched to a gene: 7. This CDR3 is built from 13 residues. CDR1 and CDR2 from the germline V gene are SGHRS and YFSETQ. The CDR3 protein is CASRREGRHEQYF. CDR3 DNA: TGCGCCAGCAGAAGGGAGGGTCGTCACGAGCAGTACTTC.

The V and J genes are TRBV5-1 and TRBJ1-1, with unresolved D. Germline V gene data show CDR1 as SGHRS and CDR2 as YFSETQ. V lost 1 base to trimming and J lost 3 bases, with 10 bases between them. The CDR3 has 14 residues. The CDR3 sequence: CASSLNGWDTEAFF. CDR3 coding DNA: TGCGCCAGCAGCTTGAATGGGTGGGACACTGAAGCTTTCTTT.